The 10 T cell receptor beta chains in this list originate from one sample, sequenced in a study of cytomegalovirus exposure and HLA in healthy donors. The primer mix had 60 Vbeta and 13 Jbeta primers. The table came from immunoSEQ multiplex PCR; TCRdb's copy has only in-frame clones and leaves some out. Of some 150,000 clones in the sample, 65% to 80% are singletons; the top ten hold about 4.6%. The material sequenced was PBMCs. The receptors come from a man aged 40-49 years in good health and CMV-seronegative.

The chain carries TRBV10-2 and TRBJ1-5; TRBD1 matches 7 bases. The CDR3 extends over 15 amino acids. After removal of 6 bases from V and 4 bases from J, the junction contained 9 bases not matched to a gene. CDR1 and CDR2 from the germline V gene are WSHSY and SAAADI. The CDR3 DNA reads as TGCGCCAGCAGCCGGCAGGGGGATCGAAATCAGCCCCAGCATTTT. Encoded protein: CASSRQGDRNQPQHF.

The chain employs TRBV5-1 and TRBJ2-7; 7 bases are shared with TRBD1. The germline CDR1 and CDR2 sequences are SGHRS and YFSETQ. After removal of 0 bases from V and 3 bases from J, the junction contained 9 bases not matched to a gene. The CDR3 spans 16 residues. The CDR3 sequence: CASSLGPPDRLYEQYF. The CDR3 DNA is TGCGCCAGCAGCTTGGGTCCCCCGGACAGGCTCTACGAGCAGTACTTC.

The chain employs TRBV12-5 and TRBJ2-2; no reliable D call. Germline V gene lookup returns CDR1 LGHNT and CDR2 FRNRAP. The CDR3 is 13 residues long. Trimming shortened V by 5 bases and J by 1 base, and 5 bases separated the two germline ends. The CDR3 reads CASGTGNTGELFF. The CDR3 coding sequence is TGTGCTAGTGGTACGGGGAACACCGGGGAGCTGTTTTTT.

The chain has TRBV28 and TRBJ2-3, with unresolved D. Germline V gene data show CDR1 as MDHEN and CDR2 as SYDVKM. V was pared by 5 bases and J by 0 bases, with 18 bases between. The CDR3 consists of 17 residues. DNA for the CDR3: TGTGCCAGCAGTCCCGCACGCAGCGTCGCTAGCACAGATACGCAGTATTTT. Amino acid sequence: CASSPARSVASTDTQYF. Supplemented by reference TRBV28 and TRBJ2-3, the full variable domain reads DVKVTQSSRYLVKRTGEKVFLECVQDMDHENMFWYRQDPGLGLRLIYFSYDVKMKEKGDIPEGYSVSREKKERFSLILESASTNQTSMYLCASSPARSVASTDTQYFGPGTRLTVL.

For this clone: One end of the junction is discordant with germline, which a read error may explain. V and J are TRBV7-3 and TRBJ2-2; 8 bases map to TRBD1. The CDR3 is 16 amino acids. CDR1 SGHTA and CDR2 FQGTGA come from the germline V gene. The CDR3 loop reads CTSSFGPGGHTGELFF. The CDR3, as DNA: TGTACCAGCAGCTTTGGGCCAGGGGGCCACACCGGGGAGCTGTTTTTT. The complete variable domain, with remaining parts taken from reference TRBV7-3 and TRBJ2-2, reads GAGVSQTPSNKVTEKGKYVELRCDPISGHTALYWYRQSLGQGPEFLIYFQGTGAADDSGLPNDRFFAVRPEGSVSTLKIQRTERGDSAVYLCTSSFGPGGHTGELFFGEGSRLTVL.

V usage is TRBV9 and J usage is TRBJ2-7, with D possibly being TRBD1 (6 bases). V was cut by 0 bases and J by 2 bases, with 18 bases left in between. Germline V gene data show CDR1 as SGDLS and CDR2 as YYNGEE. The CDR3 contains 17 residues. Written as DNA, the CDR3 is TGTGCCAGCAGCGTAGAGCCCCTGGCACAGGGCCCCTACGAGCAGTACTTC. Translated: CASSVEPLAQGPYEQYF.

The gene calls are TRBV6-1 and TRBJ2-1; TRBD2 matches 9 bases. The ends lost 3 bases at V and 8 bases at J; junction bases unmatched: 5. The germline V gene has CDR1 MNHNS and CDR2 SASEGT. This CDR3 contains 14 residues. As DNA, the CDR3 is TGTGCCAGCAGTGACTTGGCGGGGGGGGATGAGCAGTTCTTC. Encoded protein: CASSDLAGGDEQFF.

This chain uses TRBV9 with TRBJ2-7; 9 nucleotides agree with TRBD2. The germline V gene has CDR1 SGDLS and CDR2 YYNGEE. J was trimmed by 2 bases and V by 4 bases; bases with no gene match: 7. This CDR3 has 15 amino acids. Here the CDR3 reads CASSPAGGPPYEQYF. CDR3 DNA sequence: TGTGCCAGCAGCCCAGCGGGGGGCCCCCCCTACGAGCAGTACTTC.

The V and J genes are TRBV7-2 and TRBJ2-1; TRBD1 is a possible D gene (5 bases). With 1 base removed from V and 6 bases from J, the gap between germline ends came to 13 bases. The CDR3 loop spans 15 amino acids. Germline V gives CDR1 SGHTA, CDR2 FQGNSA. The DNA of the CDR3 is TGTGCCAGCAGCTTAGGCAGGGTAAACCCCAATGAGCAGTTCTTC. Protein: CASSLGRVNPNEQFF.

This clone was seen only a few times. The rearrangement links TRBV30 to TRBJ1-1; possible D gene TRBD1, 5 bases. Per the germline V gene, CDR1 is GTSNPN and CDR2 is SVGIG (reference sequence). The CDR3 is 15 amino acids. V dropped 2 bases and J dropped 3 bases, with 16 bases sitting between them. CDR3 nucleotides: TGTGCCTGGAGTTCATGGGGGGTGTTGGACACTGAAGCTTTCTTT. It encodes CAWSSWGVLDTEAFF.